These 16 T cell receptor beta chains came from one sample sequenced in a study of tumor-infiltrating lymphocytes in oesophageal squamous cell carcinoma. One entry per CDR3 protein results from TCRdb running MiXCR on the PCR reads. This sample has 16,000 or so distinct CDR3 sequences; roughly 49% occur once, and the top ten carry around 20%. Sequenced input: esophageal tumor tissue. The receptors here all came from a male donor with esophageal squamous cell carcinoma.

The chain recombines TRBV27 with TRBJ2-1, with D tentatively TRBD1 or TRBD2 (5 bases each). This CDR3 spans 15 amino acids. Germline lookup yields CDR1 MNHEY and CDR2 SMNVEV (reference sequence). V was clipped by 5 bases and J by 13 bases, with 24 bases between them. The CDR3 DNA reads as TGTGCCAGCAGTCCCAATGGGGGAGTACCTGAGACCCAGTTCTTC. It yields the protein CASSPNGGVPETQFF.

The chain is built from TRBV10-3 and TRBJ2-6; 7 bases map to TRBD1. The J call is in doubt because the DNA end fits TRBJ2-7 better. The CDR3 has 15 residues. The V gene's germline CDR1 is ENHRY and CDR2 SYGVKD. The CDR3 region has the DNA TGTGCCACCGTCTTTCCCGGGACAGATTCTTACGAGCAGTACTTC. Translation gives CATVFPGTDSYEQYF.

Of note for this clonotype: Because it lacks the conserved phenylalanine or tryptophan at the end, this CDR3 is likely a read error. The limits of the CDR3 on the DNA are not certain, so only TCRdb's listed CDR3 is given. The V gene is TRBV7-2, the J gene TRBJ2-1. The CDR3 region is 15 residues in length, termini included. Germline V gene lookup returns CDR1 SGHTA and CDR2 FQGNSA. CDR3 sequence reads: CASSLAVGYEQYFGN.

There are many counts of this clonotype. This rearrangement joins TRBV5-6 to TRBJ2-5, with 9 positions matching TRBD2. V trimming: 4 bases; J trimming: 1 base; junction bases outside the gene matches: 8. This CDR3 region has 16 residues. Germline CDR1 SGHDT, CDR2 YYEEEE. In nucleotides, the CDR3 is TGTGCCAGCAGCCGCGGACTAGCGCGCCTCCAAGAGACCCAGTACTTC. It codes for CASSRGLARLQETQYF. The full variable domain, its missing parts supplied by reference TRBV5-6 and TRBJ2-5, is DAGVTQSPTHLIKTRGQQVTLRCSPKSGHDTVSWYQQALGQGPQFIFQYYEEEERQRGNFPDRFSGHQFPNYSSELNVNALLLGDSALYLCASSRGLARLQETQYFGPGTRLLVL.

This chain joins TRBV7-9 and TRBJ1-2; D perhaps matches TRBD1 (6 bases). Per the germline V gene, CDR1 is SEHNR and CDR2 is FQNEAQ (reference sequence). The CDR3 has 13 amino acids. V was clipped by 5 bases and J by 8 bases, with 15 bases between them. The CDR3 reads CASSQRDISGYTF. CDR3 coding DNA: TGTGCCAGCAGCCAACGGGACATTTCGGGCTACACCTTC. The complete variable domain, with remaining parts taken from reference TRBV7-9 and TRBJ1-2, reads DTGVSQNPRHKITKRGQNVTFRCDPISEHNRLYWYRQTLGQGPEFLTYFQNEAQLEKSRLLSDRFSAERPKGSFSTLEIQRTEQGDSAMYLCASSQRDISGYTFGSGTRLTVV.

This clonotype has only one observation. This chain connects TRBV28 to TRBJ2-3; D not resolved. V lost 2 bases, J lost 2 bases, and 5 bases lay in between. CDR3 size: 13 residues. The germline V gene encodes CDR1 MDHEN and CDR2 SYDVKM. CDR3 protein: CASSLPHTDTQYF. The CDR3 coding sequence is TGTGCCAGCAGTTTACCCCACACAGATACGCAGTATTTT.

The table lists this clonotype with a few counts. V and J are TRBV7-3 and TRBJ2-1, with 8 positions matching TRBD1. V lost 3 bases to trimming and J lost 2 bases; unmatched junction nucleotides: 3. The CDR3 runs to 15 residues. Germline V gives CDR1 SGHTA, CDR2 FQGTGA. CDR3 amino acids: CASSFGQGTYNEQFF. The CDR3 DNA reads TGTGCCAGCAGCTTCGGACAGGGAACCTACAATGAGCAGTTCTTC.

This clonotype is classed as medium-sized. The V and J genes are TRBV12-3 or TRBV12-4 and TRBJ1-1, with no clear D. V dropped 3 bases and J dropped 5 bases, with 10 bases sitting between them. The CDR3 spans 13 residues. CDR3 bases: TGTGCCAGCAGTTTCCGACGGCCAACTGAAGCTTTCTTT. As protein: CASSFRRPTEAFF.

CDR3: CASPTGGNYGYTF. Here the CDR3 DNA reads TGTGCCAGCCCGACAGGGGGAAACTATGGCTACACCTTC. J is TRBJ2-6 and V is TRBV7-2, with 9 nucleotides matching TRBD1. The J call may be faulty, since TRBJ1-2 better matches the DNA end. The germline V gene has CDR1 SGHTA and CDR2 FQGNSA. This CDR3 is 13 amino acids long.

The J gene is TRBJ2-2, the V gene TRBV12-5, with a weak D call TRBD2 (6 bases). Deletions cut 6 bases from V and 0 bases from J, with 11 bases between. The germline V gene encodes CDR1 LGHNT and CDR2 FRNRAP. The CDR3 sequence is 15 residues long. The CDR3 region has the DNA TGTGCTAGTGGACGGGACTGGGCGAACACCGGGGAGCTGTTTTTT. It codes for CASGRDWANTGELFF.

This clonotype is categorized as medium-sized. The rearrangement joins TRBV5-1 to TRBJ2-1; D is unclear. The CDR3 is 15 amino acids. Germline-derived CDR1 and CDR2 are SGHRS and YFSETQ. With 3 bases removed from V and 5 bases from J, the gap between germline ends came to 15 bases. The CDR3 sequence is CASSYVTGGHNEQFF. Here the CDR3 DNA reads TGCGCCAGCAGCTATGTGACGGGTGGACACAATGAGCAGTTCTTC.

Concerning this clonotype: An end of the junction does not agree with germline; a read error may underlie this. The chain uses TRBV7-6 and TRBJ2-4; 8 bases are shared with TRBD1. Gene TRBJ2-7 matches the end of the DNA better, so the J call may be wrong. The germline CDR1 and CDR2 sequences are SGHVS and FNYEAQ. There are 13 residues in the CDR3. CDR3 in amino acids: CASSSDRGGEQYF. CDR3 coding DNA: TGTGCTAGCAGCAGCGACAGGGGTGGCGAGCAGTACTTC.

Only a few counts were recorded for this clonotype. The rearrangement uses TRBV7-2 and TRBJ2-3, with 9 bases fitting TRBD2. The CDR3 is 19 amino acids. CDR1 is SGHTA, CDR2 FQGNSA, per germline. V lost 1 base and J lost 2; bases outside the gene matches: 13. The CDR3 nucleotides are TGTGCCAGCAGCTTAGTTCCCCAACCCCTAGCGGGGACCACAGATACGCAGTATTTT. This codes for CASSLVPQPLAGTTDTQYF.

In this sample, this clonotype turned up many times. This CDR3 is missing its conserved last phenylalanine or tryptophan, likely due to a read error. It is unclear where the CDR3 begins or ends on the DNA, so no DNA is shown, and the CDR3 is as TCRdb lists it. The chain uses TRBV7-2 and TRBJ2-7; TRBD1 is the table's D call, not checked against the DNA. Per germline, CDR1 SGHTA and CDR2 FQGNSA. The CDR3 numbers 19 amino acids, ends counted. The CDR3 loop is CASSLGPGGLLRYGYTFGS.

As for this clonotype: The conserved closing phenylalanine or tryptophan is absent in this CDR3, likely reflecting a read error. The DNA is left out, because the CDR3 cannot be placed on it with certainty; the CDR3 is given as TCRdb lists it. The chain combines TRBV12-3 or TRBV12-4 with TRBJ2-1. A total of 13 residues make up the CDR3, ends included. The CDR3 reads CASSLNYGYTFGS.

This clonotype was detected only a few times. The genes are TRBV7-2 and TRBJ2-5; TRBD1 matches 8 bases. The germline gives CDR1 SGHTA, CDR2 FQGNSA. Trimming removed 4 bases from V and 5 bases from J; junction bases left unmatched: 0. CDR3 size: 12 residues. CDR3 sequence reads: CASSWDRETQYF. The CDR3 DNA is TGTGCCAGCAGCTGGGACAGGGAGACCCAGTACTTC.